This entry describes one T cell receptor (beta chain). Its antigen is undetermined. Germline-derived CDR1 and CDR2 are SGHDT and YYEEEE. The CDR3 runs to 15 residues. Each UMI, carrying a 6-nucleotide sample barcode, came from template switching. After re-calling the 5' RACE reads, TCRdb lists one entry per CDR3 protein, DNA absent. Here the sample table reports 330,000 or so distinct CDR3 sequences. The sample is drawn from a study of monozygotic twins with inflammatory bowel disease. Broader study findings: Healthy co-twins, by inverse Simpson, had higher TCRbeta diversity than their siblings with IBD. Among patients, repertoires may have gained variability from differing immunosuppressive treatments. It was not supported that a single strong signal or clonotype was associated with IBD.

Sequenced: blood. This chain joins TRBV5-6 and TRBJ2-1; TCRdb gives TRBD1 as the D gene, but with no DNA this cannot be confirmed. The origin of this receptor is a human donor with ulcerative colitis or Crohn's disease, or a healthy co-twin of an affected twin (not recorded which). CDR3 region: CASRRPGTNYNEQFF.